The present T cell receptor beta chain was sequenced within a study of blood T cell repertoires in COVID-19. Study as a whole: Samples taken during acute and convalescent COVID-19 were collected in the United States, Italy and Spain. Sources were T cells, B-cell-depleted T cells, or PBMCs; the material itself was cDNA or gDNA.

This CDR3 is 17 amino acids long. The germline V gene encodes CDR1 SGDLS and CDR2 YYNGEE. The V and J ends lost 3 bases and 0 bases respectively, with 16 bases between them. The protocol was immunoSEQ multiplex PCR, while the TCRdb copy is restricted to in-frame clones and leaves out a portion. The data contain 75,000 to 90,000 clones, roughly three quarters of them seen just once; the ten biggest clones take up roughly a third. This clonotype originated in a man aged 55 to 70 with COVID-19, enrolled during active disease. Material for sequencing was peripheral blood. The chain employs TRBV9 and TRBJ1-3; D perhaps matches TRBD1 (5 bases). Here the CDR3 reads CASSAGGRLNSGNTIYF. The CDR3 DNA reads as TGTGCCAGCAGCGCCGGGGGGAGGCTCAACTCTGGAAACACCATATATTTT.